This TCR beta chain came from a study of blood T cell repertoires in COVID-19. Study overall: Sample material is recorded as cDNA or gDNA derived from T cells, B-cell-depleted T cells, or PBMCs.

The CDR3 consists of 14 residues. J was trimmed by 0 bases and V by 10 bases; bases with no gene match: 2. CDR1 and CDR2 (germline): ENHRY, SYGVKD. In the authors' methods: It was from reference gene primer amplification that nucleated cell counts were estimated. Assay used: immunoSEQ multiplex PCR; TCRdb lists only in-frame clones, some missing. D and trimming come from the DNA, and the V and J calls and clone size come from that table. The table records about 160,000 clones, 75% to 90% of them present only once. The sequenced sample consisted of peripheral blood. This receptor was identified in a woman aged 55-70 years with active or convalescent COVID-19. The rearrangement uses TRBV10-3 and TRBJ2-3, with 12 nucleotides matching TRBD2. The chain's CDR3 is CATTSGGSTDTQYF. CDR3 DNA: TGTGCCACTACTAGCGGGGGGAGCACAGATACGCAGTATTTT.